This T cell receptor (beta chain) emerged from a study of T-cell memory formation after mild COVID-19. Across the study: TCR clusters mostly belonged to single donors. General study findings and limits: The study detected some responding clones in pre-infection memory, suggesting cross-reactive memory joined. Contracting CD4+ clones were located mainly in CM and EM, and CD8+ clones in EMRA.

This CDR3 has 14 amino acids. Germline-derived CDR1 and CDR2 are MNHEY and SVGAGI. The V gene lost 2 bases and the J gene lost 8 bases, with 12 bases spanning the gap. cDNA libraries for TCR alpha and TCR beta, carrying sample barcodes and UMIs, came from 5'RACE with constant-segment primers. TCRdb ran MiXCR on the 5' RACE reads and lists one entry per CDR3 protein. The top ten clones hold 20% to 25% of a sample with about 350,000 distinct CDR3 sequences, approximately 14% of them seen once. This clonotype has ten or more counts. What it binds is not known. The sample taken for sequencing was PBMCs or a T cell subset sorted from them (not recorded which). The sequence derives from a man between 18 and 35 years old who had mild COVID-19 (a few samples of this study predate the infection). Cell type and time point are not known. The rearrangement joins TRBV6-5 to TRBJ1-4; no definite D call. The CDR3 here is CASSYSVVGEKLFF. CDR3 coding DNA: TGTGCCAGCAGTTACAGTGTGGTAGGGGAAAAACTGTTTTTT.